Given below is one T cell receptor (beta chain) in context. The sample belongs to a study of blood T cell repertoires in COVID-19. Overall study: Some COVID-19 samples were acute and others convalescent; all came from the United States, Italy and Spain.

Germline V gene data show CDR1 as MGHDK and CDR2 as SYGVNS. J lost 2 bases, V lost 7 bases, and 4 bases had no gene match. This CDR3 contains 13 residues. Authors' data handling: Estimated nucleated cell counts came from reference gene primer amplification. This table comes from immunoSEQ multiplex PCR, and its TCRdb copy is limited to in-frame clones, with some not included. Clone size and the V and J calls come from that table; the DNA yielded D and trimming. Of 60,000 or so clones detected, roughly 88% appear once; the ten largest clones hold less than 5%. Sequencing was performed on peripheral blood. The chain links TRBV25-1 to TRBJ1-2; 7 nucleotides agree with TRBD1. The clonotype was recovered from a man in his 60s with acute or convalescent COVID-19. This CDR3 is CASTPQGNYGYTF. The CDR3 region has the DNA TGTGCCAGCACCCCACAGGGGAACTATGGCTACACCTTC.